The 27 T cell receptor beta chains below all came from one sample that was sequenced in a study of neurological immune-mediated disorders. TCRdb used MiXCR to reprocess the 5' RACE reads, holding one entry per CDR3 protein. The table lists 50,000 or so distinct CDR3 sequences, about 26% of them singletons. The source material was PBMCs. These receptors were collected from a woman aged 70-85 years in good health.

This clonotype was recorded only once. Since a much larger clone is just one base distant, this may be a read error. The chain carries TRBV7-9 and TRBJ1-2; D perhaps matches TRBD1 (6 bases). This CDR3 region has 13 residues. Per the germline V gene, CDR1 is SEHNR and CDR2 is FQNEAQ (reference sequence). With 6 bases removed from V and 4 bases from J, the gap between germline ends came to 12 bases. CDR3 protein: CASSMDSSYGYTF. The DNA of the CDR3 is TGTGCCAGCAGTATGGACAGTAGCTATGGCTACACCTTC.

This clonotype was counted ten times or more. J is TRBJ2-1 and V is TRBV29-1; possible D gene TRBD2, 6 bases. V lost 7 bases, J lost 5 bases, and 15 bases lay in between. The CDR3 length is 13 residues. Germline V gene lookup returns CDR1 SQVTM and CDR2 ANQGSEA. CDR3 DNA: TGCAGCGGCGGGACTCCCGGGGACAATGAGCAGTTCTTC. This gives the protein CSGGTPGDNEQFF.

This clonotype was detected ten times or more. The V call is TRBV6-2 or TRBV6-3, the J call TRBJ2-4; perhaps TRBD1 as D (5 bases). The germline CDR1 and CDR2 sequences are MNHEY and SVGEGT. This CDR3 contains 14 residues. V gave up 5 bases and J gave up 0 bases, with 8 bases separating them. The chain's CDR3 is CASSNDRAKNIQYF. The CDR3 DNA reads as TGTGCCAGCAGTAACGACAGAGCCAAAAACATTCAGTACTTC.

This clonotype was recorded many times. This chain joins TRBV10-3 and TRBJ1-3; 7 bases are shared with TRBD1. The germline gives CDR1 ENHRY, CDR2 SYGVKD. The CDR3 covers 15 residues. The V and J ends lost 6 bases and 0 bases, in that order; junction bases with no gene match: 5. The CDR3 nucleotides read TGTGCCATCAGGGGACAGCCAAGCTCTGGAAACACCATATATTTT. Translation: CAIRGQPSSGNTIYF.

About this clonotype itself: Given a much more abundant clone one base away, this may be a read error. The chain is built from TRBV7-2 and TRBJ2-1; TRBD2 might be the D (7 bases). The CDR3 consists of 16 residues. The V gene lost 5 bases and the J gene lost 6 bases, with 20 bases spanning the gap. The germline V gene encodes CDR1 SGHTA and CDR2 FQGNSA. CDR3 in amino acids: CASSPVGASGINEQFF. In DNA, the CDR3 is TGTGCCAGCAGCCCGGTGGGGGCTAGCGGAATCAATGAGCAGTTCTTC.

This clonotype was detected many times. V and J are TRBV5-1 and TRBJ2-5, with D possibly TRBD2 on 6 matching bases. Germline V gene data show CDR1 as SGHRS and CDR2 as YFSETQ. The CDR3 runs to 15 residues. Trimming removed 5 bases at V and 2 bases at J, with 16 bases between. CDR3 region: CASRSSGDLQETQYF. The CDR3 region has the DNA TGCGCCAGCAGATCTTCTGGGGACTTGCAAGAGACCCAGTACTTC.

The rearrangement links TRBV5-4 to TRBJ1-6; D is possibly TRBD1 (6 bases). Germline V gene lookup returns CDR1 SGHNT and CDR2 YYREEE (reference sequence). Trimming took off 0 bases at V and 4 bases at J, with 8 bases between the two ends. The CDR3 has 15 residues. The CDR3 reads CASSLGTAYNSPLHF. As DNA, the CDR3 is TGTGCCAGCAGCTTGGGGACAGCTTATAATTCACCCCTCCACTTT. The variable domain in full, completed from reference TRBV5-4 and TRBJ1-6, reads ETGVTQSPTHLIKTRGQQVTLRCSSQSGHNTVSWYQQALGQGPQFIFQYYREEENGRGNFPPRFSGLQFPNYSSELNVNALELDDSALYLCASSLGTAYNSPLHFGNGTRLTVT.

This clonotype was counted at least ten times. V gene TRBV7-8 combines with J gene TRBJ2-5, with TRBD1 matching over 7 bases. This CDR3 spans 16 amino acids. The germline V gene has CDR1 SGHVS and CDR2 FQNEAQ. Unmatched junction bases numbered 14, after V lost 5 bases and J lost 5 bases. The CDR3 region is CASSRRQGYRGETQYF. The CDR3 nucleotides are TGTGCCAGCAGCCGTCGACAGGGCTATCGTGGGGAGACCCAGTACTTC.

The genes are TRBV20-1 and TRBJ2-7; 8 nucleotides align to TRBD1. Germline values: CDR1 DFQATT, CDR2 SNEGSKA (reference sequence). After removal of 3 bases from V and 2 bases from J, the junction contained 12 bases not matched to a gene. This CDR3 is 16 amino acids long. CDR3 in amino acids: CSARHPGGGSAYEQYF. The DNA of the CDR3 is TGCAGTGCTAGGCACCCAGGGGGCGGTTCGGCCTACGAGCAGTACTTC.

This clonotype was picked up one time. The chain links TRBV10-3 to TRBJ2-3; the D call may be TRBD1 or TRBD2 (5 bases each). Trimming took 4 bases from V and 2 from J, leaving 16 bases between them. Germline V CDR1 and CDR2: ENHRY, SYGVKD. The CDR3 sequence is 16 residues long. CDR3 in amino acids: CAISVMRQGPTDTQYF. The CDR3 nucleotides read TGTGCCATCAGTGTCATGAGGCAGGGACCCACAGATACGCAGTATTTT.

Ten or more counts support this clonotype. V is TRBV11-3 and J is TRBJ2-1; no clear D gene. The CDR3 has 16 amino acids. Trimming removed 2 bases at V and 6 bases at J, with 17 bases between. Germline CDR1 and CDR2: SGHNT and YENEEA. This CDR3 is CASSLTTDGGVNEQFF. CDR3 DNA: TGTGCCAGCAGCTTAACGACGGATGGTGGGGTCAATGAGCAGTTCTTC.

This clonotype came up many times. This sequence joins TRBV4-3 and TRBJ2-1; the match to TRBD1 covers 7 bases. CDR1 is LGHNA, CDR2 YSLEER, per germline. Unmatched junction bases numbered 16, after V lost 1 base and J lost 4 bases. This CDR3 is built from 19 residues. CDR3 DNA sequence: TGCGCCAGCAGCCAAGGCACTTCCGGGACAGCTAACTCGTACAATGAGCAGTTCTTC. Protein product: CASSQGTSGTANSYNEQFF.

This clonotype was picked up many times. This chain links TRBV12-3 or TRBV12-4 with TRBJ1-5; no clear D gene. The V and J ends lost 3 bases and 2 bases respectively, with 2 bases between them. The CDR3 consists of 12 residues. The CDR3 region is CASSLGNQPQHF. CDR3 bases: TGTGCCAGCAGTTTGGGCAATCAGCCCCAGCATTTT.

This clonotype was picked up many times. This sequence joins TRBV29-1 and TRBJ2-7, with 7 nucleotides matching TRBD1. Germline lookup yields CDR1 SQVTM and CDR2 ANQGSEA. CDR3 length equals 16 residues. After removal of 1 base from V and 4 bases from J, the junction contained 13 bases not matched to a gene. For the CDR3, the DNA is TGCAGCGTTGAAGGGGAGACGGGACAGATAAAATACGAGCAGTACTTC. Translated: CSVEGETGQIKYEQYF.

This clonotype has a handful of counts. The genes are TRBV19 and TRBJ1-6; possibly TRBD1 for D (5 bases). The V and J ends lost 6 bases and 10 bases respectively, with 13 bases between them. Germline V CDR1 and CDR2: LNHDA, SQIVND (reference sequence). The CDR3 is made up of 13 amino acids. CDR3 sequence reads: CASRGTGRSPLHF. The CDR3 bases are TGTGCCAGTAGGGGGACGGGGCGGTCACCCCTCCACTTT.

The J gene is TRBJ2-5, the V gene TRBV5-1; no reliable D call. V gave up 0 bases and J gave up 0 bases, with 9 bases separating them. CDR1 and CDR2 from the germline V gene are SGHRS and YFSETQ. CDR3 length: 15 amino acids. CDR3 bases: TGCGCCAGCAGCTTGGTGGCAGACTACCAAGAGACCCAGTACTTC. Translating gives CASSLVADYQETQYF.

This clonotype showed up many times. The rearrangement uses TRBV7-2 and TRBJ2-1, with 7 nucleotides matching TRBD1. V trimming: 1 base; J trimming: 9 bases; junction bases outside the gene matches: 6. Germline V gene data show CDR1 as SGHTA and CDR2 as FQGNSA. The length of the CDR3 is 14 residues. Here the CDR3 reads CASSLEQGRGEQFF. CDR3 nucleotide sequence: TGTGCCAGCAGCTTAGAACAGGGGCGAGGTGAGCAGTTCTTC.

A few counts support this clonotype. The chain links TRBV7-3 to TRBJ2-1; no reliable D call. CDR1 SGHTA and CDR2 FQGTGA come from the germline V gene. This CDR3 is 12 amino acids long. Trimming shortened V by 5 bases and J by 4 bases, and 6 bases separated the two germline ends. The CDR3 DNA follows: TGTGCCAGCAGCGCCGATTACAATGAGCAGTTCTTC. Translating it yields CASSADYNEQFF.

This rearrangement joins TRBV4-1 to TRBJ2-7; possibly TRBD1 for D (5 bases). Germline lookup yields CDR1 MGHRA and CDR2 YSYEKL. V lost 7 bases, J lost 5 bases, and 18 bases lay in between. This CDR3 has 14 residues. The CDR3 DNA is TGCGCCAGCAACAAGCTTCCAGGGCTCCACGAGCAGTACTTC. Translation gives CASNKLPGLHEQYF.

For this clonotype: A read error may be the cause here, since a much bigger clone is one base away. V and J are TRBV5-1 and TRBJ2-1; no reliable D call. Germline V CDR1 and CDR2: SGHRS, YFSETQ. The CDR3 contains 14 residues. The CDR3 nucleotides read TGCGCCAGCAGCTTTGGCTACGGACCGAATGATCAGTTCTTC. Translated, it gives CASSFGYGPNDQFF.

This clonotype was counted at least ten times. The chain has TRBV7-2 and TRBJ1-1; 9 bases match TRBD1. Germline CDR1 is SGHTA and CDR2 is FQGNSA. The CDR3 consists of 15 residues. V lost 3 bases to trimming and J lost 5 bases; unmatched junction nucleotides: 7. The CDR3 nucleotides are TGTGCCAGCAGCTTTTCGGGACAGGGACTGACTGAAGCTTTCTTT. It specifies CASSFSGQGLTEAFF. The complete variable domain, with remaining parts taken from reference TRBV7-2 and TRBJ1-1, reads GAGVSQSPSNKVTEKGKDVELRCDPISGHTALYWYRQSLGQGLEFLIYFQGNSAPDKSGLPSDRFSAERTGGSVSTLTIQRTQQEDSAVYLCASSFSGQGLTEAFFGQGTRLTVV.

This clonotype was detected ten times or more. This rearrangement joins TRBV7-2 to TRBJ2-7; tentatively, D is TRBD1 or TRBD2 (6 bases each). V lost 5 bases to trimming and J lost 7 bases, with 18 bases between them. Germline V lookup: CDR1 SGHTA, CDR2 FQGNSA. The CDR3 sequence is 14 residues long. Here the CDR3 DNA reads TGTGCCAGCAGCCCAACCGGACAGCGGGCGGAGCAGTACTTC. This gives the protein CASSPTGQRAEQYF.

This clonotype was seen repeatedly, ten times or more. The chain has TRBV5-6 and TRBJ2-1; 10 bases match TRBD1. This CDR3 has 18 amino acids. Trimming cost V 5 bases and J 2 bases; bases outside gene matches: 13. CDR1 is SGHDT and CDR2 is YYEEEE in the germline V gene. CDR3 in DNA: TGTGCCAGCAGACACGACAGGGGGCTAGCGGGCCCCTACAATGAGCAGTTCTTC. Protein: CASRHDRGLAGPYNEQFF.

This clonotype appeared many times. The gene calls are TRBV6-5 and TRBJ1-1; D unresolved. Germline CDR1 MNHEY, CDR2 SVGAGI. V lost 4 bases and J lost 7, with 10 bases in between. This CDR3 comprises 12 residues. Here the CDR3 reads CASSFRSGEAFF. As DNA, the CDR3 is TGTGCCAGCAGTTTCAGGAGCGGTGAAGCTTTCTTT.

This clonotype has ten or more counts. The chain employs TRBV20-1 and TRBJ2-3, with 9 bases lining up with TRBD2. The germline CDR1 and CDR2 sequences are DFQATT and SNEGSKA (reference sequence). The CDR3 totals 15 residues. J gave up 2 bases and V 2 bases, and 5 bases lay outside the gene matches. Written as DNA, the CDR3 is TGCAGTGCTAGATTAGCGGGGGACGCCACAGATACGCAGTATTTT. This codes for CSARLAGDATDTQYF.

The rearrangement joins TRBV7-2 to TRBJ2-3, with 9 bases lining up with TRBD2. The CDR3 has 15 amino acids. Germline lookup yields CDR1 SGHTA and CDR2 FQGNSA. With 5 bases clipped from V and 4 bases from J, the junction kept 7 bases outside the gene matches. CDR3 sequence: CASSPPLAGADTQYF. CDR3 coding DNA: TGTGCCAGCAGCCCACCTTTAGCGGGAGCAGATACGCAGTATTTT. Variable domain in full (rest from reference TRBV7-2 and TRBJ2-3): GAGVSQSPSNKVTEKGKDVELRCDPISGHTALYWYRQSLGQGLEFLIYFQGNSAPDKSGLPSDRFSAERTGGSVSTLTIQRTQQEDSAVYLCASSPPLAGADTQYFGPGTRLTVL.

This clonotype occurred many times. The gene calls are TRBV4-1 and TRBJ1-2; D unclear. This CDR3 contains 14 residues. Germline V gene lookup returns CDR1 MGHRA and CDR2 YSYEKL. V was pared by 0 bases and J by 6 bases, with 11 bases between. The chain's CDR3 is CASSQENSANGYTF. The CDR3 coding sequence is TGCGCCAGCAGCCAAGAAAACAGTGCGAATGGCTACACCTTC.